This paragraph reports one T cell receptor (beta chain). Antigen specificity is unknown. The data belong to a study of cytomegalovirus exposure and HLA in healthy donors. General study results and limits: The tendency of first-cohort TCR clusters to co-occur in the 100 to 150 validation repertoires was identified by a subsequent analysis.

Here immunoSEQ multiplex PCR was the method, and the copy in TCRdb shows in-frame clones only, minus some. The data hold under 400,000 clones, with roughly 88% observed a single time. The material sequenced was PBMCs. The receptor was isolated from a woman aged 18-30 years in good health and CMV-seronegative.

CDR3: CASSLRVALRLDTEAFF. CDR3 bases: TGTGCCAGCAGCCTCCGGGTCGCGCTACGGCTGGACACTGAAGCTTTCTTT. The chain employs TRBV7-6 and TRBJ1-1, with D hard to call. Between the trimmed V and J ends, which lost 5 bases and 3 bases, there was a span of 22 bases. Germline CDR1 reads SGHVS; CDR2 reads FNYEAQ. The CDR3 sequence is 17 residues long.